This entry lists 11 T cell receptor beta chains sequenced from one sample in a study of T cells expressing NK-cell markers. TCRdb reprocessed the 5' RACE reads, with one entry per CDR3 protein and no DNA. Its table lists roughly 160,000 distinct CDR3 sequences. The specimen was blood T cells: a sorted CD56 or NKG2C T cell subset, CD4+ or CD8+ T cells, or bulk PBMC T cells (not recorded which). All receptors come from a man aged 18-70 years in good health.

The V call is TRBV7-8, the J call TRBJ2-3; TCRdb returns TRBD1, unconfirmable since there is no DNA. The CDR3 contains 16 residues. Germline CDR1 SGHVS, CDR2 FQNEAQ. CDR3 protein: CASSLVGGTPSDTQYF.

The chain has TRBV20-1 and TRBJ2-3; TCRdb's D call of TRBD1 is untestable without DNA. CDR3 length: 15 amino acids. Germline lookup yields CDR1 DFQATT and CDR2 SNEGSKA (reference sequence). CDR3 amino acids: CSARKDSDSTDTQYF.

V gene TRBV7-8 combines with J gene TRBJ1-1; the TCRdb D gene call, TRBD1, has no DNA to confirm it. The CDR3 sequence is 14 residues long. Germline lookup yields CDR1 SGHVS and CDR2 FQNEAQ. The CDR3: CASSAQTGGAEAFF.

The CDR3 protein is CASSQDSVGPYEQYF. V usage is TRBV4-1 and J usage is TRBJ2-7. This CDR3 contains 15 residues. Germline V gives CDR1 MGHRA, CDR2 YSYEKL.

This chain joins TRBV25-1 and TRBJ2-1; the TCRdb call, TRBD2, lacks DNA for checking. CDR3 length: 18 amino acids. Germline CDR1 and CDR2: MGHDK and SYGVNS. The CDR3 sequence: CASSLTSGGDLSYNEQFF.

The CDR3 sequence is CSARGGGYGYTF. V gene TRBV20-1 combines with J gene TRBJ1-2. The CDR3 covers 12 residues. CDR1 DFQATT and CDR2 SNEGSKA come from the germline V gene (reference sequence).

The chain links TRBV12-3 or TRBV12-4 to TRBJ2-1; there is no DNA to check the TCRdb D call of TRBD1. There are 14 residues in the CDR3. The CDR3 region is CASSDRNSYNEQFF.

The chain uses TRBV2 and TRBJ1-6. The CDR3 runs to 15 residues. CDR1 and CDR2 (germline): SNHLY, FYNNEI. This CDR3 reads CASSEAATYNSPLHF.

The chain carries TRBV7-9 and TRBJ1-4; lacking DNA, the TRBD1 call made by TCRdb goes unchecked. Germline-derived CDR1 and CDR2 are SEHNR and FQNEAQ (reference sequence). CDR3 size: 16 residues. The CDR3 sequence: CASSSWTGTVDEKLFF.

The rearrangement uses TRBV4-1 and TRBJ2-2. Germline V CDR1 and CDR2: MGHRA, YSYEKL. The CDR3 runs to 17 residues. CDR3 in amino acids: CASSQVAGFINTGELFF.

J is TRBJ2-1 and V is TRBV3-1; TCRdb selects TRBD2, and the lack of DNA leaves this call unchecked. Germline lookup yields CDR1 LGHDT and CDR2 YNNKEL (reference sequence). The CDR3 is 15 amino acids. The CDR3 sequence is CASSPRLARMNEQFF.